These 20 T cell receptor beta chains were all obtained from the same sample, sequenced in a study of blood T cell repertoires in COVID-19. Sequenced by immunoSEQ multiplex PCR; TCRdb stores in-frame clones only, minus some. The sample lists 150,000 to 190,000 clones, 84% occurring once. The sequenced sample consisted of PBMCs or T cells enriched from blood (not recorded which). These receptors came from a man aged 50 to 59 who had recovered from COVID-19.

The rearrangement uses TRBV24-1 and TRBJ2-5, with D tentatively TRBD1 (6 bases). This CDR3 has 15 amino acids. The ends were cut back, 2 bases at V and 0 bases at J, with 9 bases in the middle. CDR1 and CDR2 (germline): KGHDR, SFDVKD. In DNA form, the CDR3 reads TGTGCCACCAGTGATTCCGGGACATACCAAGAGACCCAGTACTTC. Translated: CATSDSGTYQETQYF.

The chain uses TRBV15 and TRBJ2-5; 11 nucleotides align to TRBD2. Looked up from germline, CDR1 is LNHNV and CDR2 is YYDKDF (reference sequence). The CDR3 has 18 amino acids. V lost 3 bases to trimming and J lost 7 bases; unmatched junction nucleotides: 16. The CDR3 DNA is TGTGCCACCAGCAGCGGTGGGCTAGCGGGGGGCCAGAGTTGGACCCAGTACTTC. It is translated as CATSSGGLAGGQSWTQYF.

The chain joins TRBV6-5 to TRBJ2-1, with TRBD2 matching over 8 bases. This CDR3 is 16 amino acids long. With V trimmed by 2 bases and J by 3 bases, 6 bases remained unmatched. Germline CDR1 is MNHEY and CDR2 is SVGAGI. The CDR3 coding sequence is TGTGCCAGCAGTTACCGCGGGGGGTCTCGCTACAATGAGCAGTTCTTC. This sequence encodes CASSYRGGSRYNEQFF.

This clone is a singleton in its sample. CDR3 loop: CASSYPSGGANVLTF. As DNA, the CDR3 is TGTGCCAGCAGTTACCCCTCCGGTGGGGCCAACGTCCTGACTTTC. This chain connects TRBV6-5 to TRBJ2-6; D is unresolved. The CDR3 contains 15 residues. The ends were cut back, 2 bases at V and 3 bases at J, with 8 bases in the middle. Germline V gene sequence: CDR1 MNHEY, CDR2 SVGAGI.

The chain has TRBV5-1 and TRBJ1-3; the D gene is possibly TRBD1 (6 bases). The CDR3 runs 14 residues. Trimming removed 7 bases at V and 0 bases at J, with 11 bases between. Per germline, CDR1 SGHRS and CDR2 YFSETQ. CDR3: CASRRDISGNTIYF. The CDR3 nucleotides read TGCGCCAGCCGCCGGGACATCTCTGGAAACACCATATATTTT.

V gene TRBV7-9 combines with J gene TRBJ1-4; perhaps TRBD1 as D (5 bases). The germline gives CDR1 SEHNR, CDR2 FQNEAQ (reference sequence). Deletions cut 4 bases from V and 2 bases from J, with 14 bases between. This CDR3 contains 16 residues. In DNA form, the CDR3 reads TGTGCCAGCAGCTCGTCCGGGGGAAGGACTAATGAAAAACTGTTTTTT. Its translation is CASSSSGGRTNEKLFF.

The rearrangement joins TRBV2 to TRBJ2-6; 10 nucleotides line up with TRBD1. V lost 7 bases, J lost 2 bases, and 8 bases stayed unmatched. The CDR3 runs 17 residues. Per the germline V gene, CDR1 is SNHLY and CDR2 is FYNNEI. The CDR3 bases are TGTGCCAGCACCAGGGACAGGGGAGGAACTGGGGCCAACGTCCTGACTTTC. Its translation is CASTRDRGGTGANVLTF.

The table lists this clone with a count of one. The CDR3 reads CASSPTAGVAGRETQYF. In nucleotides, the CDR3 is TGTGCCAGCAGCCCAACAGCTGGTGTTGCGGGTCGGGAGACCCAGTACTTC. The chain is built from TRBV11-2 and TRBJ2-5; D is perhaps TRBD2 (5 bases). The CDR3 totals 17 residues. V was shortened by 5 bases and J by 5 bases, with 24 bases between the two germline ends. Germline CDR1 reads SGHAT; CDR2 reads FQNNGV.

The rearrangement links TRBV10-3 to TRBJ2-1; 11 nucleotides agree with TRBD1. The CDR3 has 14 residues. J gave up 3 bases and V 10 bases, and 5 bases lay outside the gene matches. CDR1 is ENHRY and CDR2 is SYGVKD in the germline V gene. CDR3: CATRTGGSYNEQFF. CDR3 in DNA: TGTGCCACGCGGACAGGGGGCAGCTACAATGAGCAGTTCTTC.

This clone was picked up one time. The chain joins TRBV14 to TRBJ1-2; maybe TRBD1 (5 bases). Trimming pared 4 bases from V and 8 bases from J, leaving 26 bases between. The CDR3 has 17 amino acids. CDR1 is SGHDN, CDR2 FVKESK, per germline. CDR3 in DNA: TGTGCCAGCAGCCCCTCGTACCGGGACTCCCGGGTCGGGGGCTACACCTTC. This translates into CASSPSYRDSRVGGYTF. The full variable domain, with the rest looked up from reference TRBV14 and TRBJ1-2, is EAGVTQFPSHSVIEKGQTVTLRCDPISGHDNLYWYRRVMGKEIKFLLHFVKESKQDESGMPNNRFLAERTGGTYSTLKVQPAELEDSGVYFCASSPSYRDSRVGGYTFGSGTRLTVV.

The chain combines TRBV19 with TRBJ1-5; D perhaps matches TRBD1 (6 bases). Germline CDR1 is LNHDA and CDR2 is SQIVND (reference sequence). This CDR3 contains 16 residues. Trimming took off 3 bases at V and 0 bases at J, with 12 bases between the two ends. CDR3 sequence reads: CASSIPGHYSNQPQHF. The DNA of the CDR3 is TGTGCCAGTAGTATTCCGGGACACTATAGCAATCAGCCCCAGCATTTT.

CDR3 sequence (DNA): TGTGCCAGCAGTACTCCCTATGGCTACACCTTC. It is translated as CASSTPYGYTF. The chain carries TRBV6-5 and TRBJ1-2, with D unresolved. CDR1 and CDR2 from the germline V gene are MNHEY and SVGAGI. Trimming pared 5 bases from V and 4 bases from J, leaving 5 bases between. The CDR3 has 11 amino acids.

The chain recombines TRBV7-8 with TRBJ2-7; 7 nucleotides match TRBD1. This CDR3 contains 16 residues. The trim removed 0 bases at V and 0 bases at J, leaving 5 bases unmatched. Looked up from germline, CDR1 is SGHVS and CDR2 is FQNEAQ. The CDR3 here is CASSLAPAGGSYEQYF. The CDR3 nucleotides are TGTGCCAGCAGCTTAGCCCCGGCAGGGGGCTCCTACGAGCAGTACTTC. Filled out from reference TRBV7-8 and TRBJ2-7, the complete variable domain reads GAGVSQSPRYKVAKRGQDVALRCDPISGHVSLFWYQQALGQGPEFLTYFQNEAQLDKSGLPSDRFFAERPEGSVSTLKIQRTQQEDSAVYLCASSLAPAGGSYEQYFGPGTRLTVT.

The chain couples TRBV6-2 or TRBV6-3 to TRBJ1-1; 7 positions agree with TRBD1. The CDR3 is 12 amino acids. Germline V gene lookup returns CDR1 MNHEY and CDR2 SVGEGT. Trimming took 5 bases from V and 11 from J; bases not matched to a gene: 8. The CDR3 loop is CASSTDRQKAFF. CDR3 nucleotides: TGTGCCAGCAGTACGGACAGGCAAAAGGCTTTCTTT.

The rearrangement joins TRBV5-8 to TRBJ2-3, with 9 bases that match TRBD1. This CDR3 is 16 amino acids long. Germline lookup yields CDR1 SGHTS and CDR2 YDEGEE. The V gene end was trimmed by 4 bases and the J gene end by 4 bases; junction bases not matched to a gene: 10. In nucleotides, the CDR3 is TGTGCCAGCAGCCCCGGGACAGGGTCCAGGGCAGATACGCAGTATTTT. It codes for CASSPGTGSRADTQYF.

In DNA form, the CDR3 reads TGTGCCAGCAGTTACTCGCAACAGAGCAATCAGCCCCAGCATTTT. Translated: CASSYSQQSNQPQHF. The chain employs TRBV6-5 and TRBJ1-5; D remains unclear. The length of the CDR3 is 15 residues. Trimming shortened V by 0 bases and J by 1 base, and 7 bases separated the two germline ends. Germline V gives CDR1 MNHEY, CDR2 SVGAGI.

The CDR3 region has the DNA TGTGCCAGCAGCTTAGGGCAGGGGGCGCGCTATGGCTACACCTTC. It is translated as CASSLGQGARYGYTF. The chain has TRBV7-9 and TRBJ1-2; 8 bases map to TRBD1. Trimming at V came to 1 base and at J to 4 bases, leaving 5 bases not matched to a gene. Germline V gene lookup returns CDR1 SEHNR and CDR2 FQNEAQ (reference sequence). The CDR3 is made up of 15 amino acids.

CDR3: CASSEASGENTEAFF. As DNA, the CDR3 is TGTGCCAGCAGTGAAGCCTCGGGGGAGAACACTGAAGCTTTCTTT. V usage is TRBV2 and J usage is TRBJ1-1; D may be TRBD1 (5 bases). V gave up 0 bases and J gave up 1 base, with 9 bases separating them. The CDR3 runs to 15 residues. From germline, CDR1 is SNHLY and CDR2 FYNNEI.

This clone is a singleton in its sample. This chain joins TRBV20-1 and TRBJ1-1; the D is unclear. There are 12 residues in the CDR3. Trimming pared 3 bases from V and 3 bases from J, leaving 8 bases between. Looked up from germline, CDR1 is DFQATT and CDR2 is SNEGSKA (reference sequence). The CDR3 spells CSASYEDTEAFF. The CDR3 nucleotides read TGCAGTGCTAGTTACGAGGACACTGAAGCTTTCTTT.

This clone turned up a few times. The V gene is TRBV7-8, the J gene TRBJ1-2, with D unclear. This CDR3 is built from 17 residues. Germline V gives CDR1 SGHVS, CDR2 FQNEAQ. V gave up 3 bases and J gave up 4 bases, with 21 bases separating them. The CDR3 DNA reads as TGTGCCAGCAGCTTCCCAAACCGCCAAAAGCCCGGCTATGGCTACACCTTC. Translation gives CASSFPNRQKPGYGYTF.